This passage covers 7 T cell receptor beta chains from one sample sequenced in a study of shared clonotypes between healthy human individuals. Some clones are missing from TCRdb's copy, which holds only in-frame ones; the method was immunoSEQ multiplex PCR. The table includes approximately 710,000 clones, less than 95% detected once. The sample was memory CD8+ T cells from PBMCs. The sample's subset: CD45RO+ cells pooled with CCR7-negative TemRA cells. Receptors were obtained from a young man in good health. Some clones in this sample may be carry-over from other donors' samples.

V is TRBV6-5 and J is TRBJ1-1; D ambiguous. Germline V CDR1 and CDR2: MNHEY, SVGAGI. Trimming removed 5 bases from V and 0 bases from J, with 13 bases in between. The CDR3 is made up of 15 amino acids. The CDR3 DNA sequence: TGTGCCAGCAGTGCTACAGCGGGAATGAACACTGAAGCTTTCTTT. It yields the protein CASSATAGMNTEAFF.

In this sample, this clone turned up a few times. The rearrangement uses TRBV27 and TRBJ1-1, with D uncertain. CDR3 size: 13 residues. Trimming cost V 5 bases and J 0 bases, with 7 bases left between them. CDR1 is MNHEY, CDR2 SMNVEV, per germline (reference sequence). The CDR3 DNA follows: TGTGCCAGCAGTGGGCAATTGAACACTGAAGCTTTCTTT. Its protein product is CASSGQLNTEAFF.

The chain combines TRBV9 with TRBJ2-7, with TRBD1 identical over 11 bases. Germline V gene lookup returns CDR1 SGDLS and CDR2 YYNGEE. After removal of 3 bases from V and 6 bases from J, the junction contained 5 bases not matched to a gene. This CDR3 contains 14 residues. The CDR3: CASSELGTGGEQYF. CDR3 DNA sequence: TGTGCCAGCAGCGAGCTCGGGACAGGGGGCGAGCAGTACTTC.

On this clone: One end of the junction varies from germline; a read error may be responsible. This chain joins TRBV6-6 and TRBJ2-7; D is unclear. Germline values: CDR1 MNHNY, CDR2 SVGAGI (reference sequence). CDR3 length: 14 residues. Here the CDR3 DNA reads TGTGCCATCAGTGAGTCGTCAGCTCGATACGAGCAGTACTTC. It translates to CAISESSARYEQYF.

The gene calls are TRBV9 and TRBJ2-5; 8 bases line up with TRBD2. Germline CDR1 is SGDLS and CDR2 is YYNGEE. Trimming took 2 bases from V and 4 from J; bases not matched to a gene: 4. The CDR3 is made up of 14 amino acids. CDR3 sequence (DNA): TGTGCCAGCAGCGTCGAGCGGGAGCGAGAGACCCAGTACTTC. Its translation is CASSVERERETQYF.

The chain uses TRBV29-1 and TRBJ2-1, with 11 bases matching TRBD1. This CDR3 region has 16 residues. The germline V gene has CDR1 SQVTM and CDR2 ANQGSEA. Trimming at V came to 7 bases and at J to 3 bases, leaving 11 bases not matched to a gene. The DNA for the CDR3 is TGCAGCGCCGACCGGACAGGGGGCCCCCTCTACAATGAGCAGTTCTTC. Translating gives CSADRTGGPLYNEQFF.

The chain combines TRBV7-8 with TRBJ2-1, with TRBD1 matching 8 bases. The CDR3 is 15 residues long. The germline V gene has CDR1 SGHVS and CDR2 FQNEAQ. Losses at the gene ends were 4 bases for V and 1 base for J; bases not matched to a gene: 3. CDR3 bases: TGTGCCAGCAGCTCCGACAGGGGATCCTACAATGAGCAGTTCTTC. Translated: CASSSDRGSYNEQFF.